This record covers a single TCR beta chain. What it recognizes is unknown. With 6 bases removed from V and 0 bases from J, the gap between germline ends came to 17 bases. CDR1 is SQVTM, CDR2 ANQGSEA, per germline. The length of the CDR3 is 15 residues. The data originate from a study of shared clonotypes between healthy human individuals. Naive CD8 isolation took CD45RO-negative cells positively selected for CCR7 and excluded terminally differentiated effector memory CD45RA+ cells. Only Caucasian adults living in Nashville, Tennessee made up the donor group. Generated by immunoSEQ multiplex PCR, the TCRdb table keeps only in-frame clones and is missing some. Of fewer than 1 million clones in the sample, roughly 96% were seen once. General study results and limits: Shared clonotypes across all four donors exceeded non-shared ones in generation probability.

The sequence derives from a young man in good health. Sequencing was performed on naive CD8+ T cells sorted from blood. This sequence joins TRBV29-1 and TRBJ1-2, with D possibly matching TRBD1 (6 bases). The CDR3 DNA follows: TGCAGCGTCCTGTCGACAGGAAGAGCTAACTATGGCTACACCTTC. It is translated as CSVLSTGRANYGYTF.